The present T cell receptor (beta chain) was sequenced within a study of blood T cell repertoires in COVID-19 (dated by TCRdb to the early 2020s). Turning to the overall study: Collaborator samples came from the United States, Italy and Spain and covered acute and convalescent phases of COVID-19. The prospective study material was composed of cDNA or gDNA derived from T cells, B-cell-depleted T cells, or PBMCs. A freely available public database, intended as a resource for researchers studying the immune response to SARS-CoV-2, is where the repertoires were released. Subjects who had been exposed to COVID-19, were actively infected with it, or had recovered from it provided the deeply sampled blood TCRbeta repertoires that made up the dataset. The samples were drawn from the first 160 participants of the ongoing ImmuneRACE study and from 1,254 subjects provided by 6 global collaborators. Nearly every sample came with metadata listing a de-identified subject ID, COVID-19 status, age in years and sex. Where available, HLA class I and class II types were obtained from metadata supplied by the sample provider rather than from assay-based typing.

Each collaborating institution followed its own protocols to collect whole blood in K2EDTA tubes. For TCRbeta analysis, collaborator samples were shipped as frozen whole blood, as isolated PBMCs, or as DNA extracted from either sample type. The immunoSEQ Assay, a bias-controlled multiplex PCR, was used to amplify TCRbeta CDR3 regions from genomic DNA. As for how the authors treated the data: The number of nucleated cells in each sample was estimated by amplification of reference gene primers within the assay. To quantify the absolute abundance of each unique TCRbeta CDR3 rearrangement, sequence reads were collapsed and filtered. For each sample, productive Simpson clonality was calculated as the square root of Simpson's diversity index over productive rearrangements. The immuneACCESS repertoire file appears here via TCRdb, limited to in-frame rearrangements. These files lack a portion of the clones; in checked studies, under half of the deficit traces to unresolved V genes, and the cause of the others is not known. From that table come the V and J calls and clone size; the DNA was used to work out D and trimming. The sample yields about 190,000 clones; more than 70% were counted once. The ten largest account for roughly a tenth of the sample.

On the study overall, not on this receptor specifically: The amount of clinical and demographic metadata varied by source and participant and was provided uncurated.

Of note for this clone: The clone's antigen remains unknown. No much larger clone exists at a distance of one base, and base qualities are not known.

CDR1 SGDLS and CDR2 YYNGEE are derived from the germline V gene. Taken from cysteine to phenylalanine, the CDR3 has 14 residues. The sequence is cut down to CDR3 DNA, 42 bases in frame from base 1. V and J are truncated by 3 bases and 1 base respectively, leaving an intervening sequence of 10 bases. The V gene is TRBV9 and the J gene is TRBJ2-5; the D gene lacks a confident call. The clonotype was recovered from a woman older than 75 with active or convalescent COVID-19. The sequenced sample consisted of peripheral blood. The DNA sequence is as follows: TGTGCCAGCAGCGATACGAGGATCCAAGAGACCCAGTACTTC. Its translation reads: CASSDTRIQETQYF.